Shown below are 27 T cell receptor beta chains from a single sample sequenced in a study of cytomegalovirus exposure and HLA in healthy donors. The PCR was carried out with 60 Vbeta primers and 13 Jbeta primers. Measured with immunoSEQ multiplex PCR; TCRdb has only the in-frame clones, and not every one. In the table there are some 170,000 clones, 65% to 75% of which are singletons. The specimen was PBMCs. These receptors originate from a human donor in good health.

The chain employs TRBV2 and TRBJ2-1, with D possibly TRBD1 on 5 matching bases. This CDR3 spans 14 amino acids. Germline lookup yields CDR1 SNHLY and CDR2 FYNNEI. The V and J ends lost 6 bases and 0 bases respectively, with 9 bases between them. The CDR3 here is CASRGRSSYNEQFF. CDR3 in DNA: TGTGCCAGCAGGGGGCGCAGCTCCTACAATGAGCAGTTCTTC.

The rearrangement uses TRBV28 and TRBJ2-2, with a tentative D call TRBD1 (6 bases). Between the trimmed V and J ends, which lost 3 bases and 1 base, there was a span of 18 bases. This CDR3 has 18 amino acids. CDR1 and CDR2 from the germline V gene are MDHEN and SYDVKM. The CDR3 nucleotides read TGTGCCAGCAGTTTCCCCCCCAGAGGACAGAAGAACACCGGGGAGCTGTTTTTT. Amino acid sequence: CASSFPPRGQKNTGELFF.

The chain uses TRBV19 and TRBJ2-3; 8 positions agree with TRBD1. Unmatched junction bases numbered 10, after V lost 7 bases and J lost 4 bases. CDR1 is LNHDA and CDR2 is SQIVND in the germline V gene (reference sequence). The CDR3 length is 15 residues. The CDR3 loop reads CASNPGQGLPDTQYF. In nucleotides, the CDR3 is TGTGCCAGTAACCCAGGACAGGGCCTACCAGATACGCAGTATTTT.

The chain links TRBV4-1 to TRBJ2-7, with D perhaps TRBD1 (6 bases). Trimming took 4 bases from V and 1 from J, leaving 11 bases between them. The length of the CDR3 is 14 residues. Germline-derived CDR1 and CDR2 are MGHRA and YSYEKL. The CDR3 nucleotides read TGCGCCAGCAGCCTCGAACAGGGTTCCTACGAGCAGTACTTC. Its protein is CASSLEQGSYEQYF.

This clone was detected only once. This rearrangement joins TRBV5-1 to TRBJ2-5, with TRBD1 identical over 7 bases. Germline loops: CDR1 SGHRS, CDR2 YFSETQ. The CDR3 is 16 amino acids. V was clipped by 3 bases and J by 8 bases; unmatched bases: 16. CDR3 in amino acids: CASSSGIGGARQTQYF. CDR3 sequence (DNA): TGCGCCAGCAGCTCAGGAATAGGGGGCGCGAGGCAAACCCAGTACTTC.

The chain recombines TRBV9 with TRBJ2-5; 7 bases align to TRBD2. Germline loops: CDR1 SGDLS, CDR2 YYNGEE. Losses at the gene ends were 4 bases for V and 5 bases for J; bases not matched to a gene: 14. The CDR3 is 16 amino acids. The CDR3 here is CASSRDPWRGMETQYF. The CDR3 nucleotides are TGTGCCAGCAGCCGGGACCCCTGGCGGGGGATGGAGACCCAGTACTTC.

The rearrangement links TRBV2 to TRBJ1-2, with D maybe TRBD1 (6 bases). Trimming removed 2 bases at V and 0 bases at J, with 19 bases between. Per germline, CDR1 SNHLY and CDR2 FYNNEI. This CDR3 has 18 residues. Here the CDR3 reads CASSELVAGRGTNYGYTF. The CDR3 DNA is TGTGCCAGCAGTGAATTAGTTGCGGGCAGGGGTACTAACTATGGCTACACCTTC.

This chain links TRBV19 with TRBJ1-5; perhaps TRBD1 as D (5 bases). The CDR3 has 13 residues. Germline lookup yields CDR1 LNHDA and CDR2 SQIVND (reference sequence). The V and J ends lost 8 bases and 0 bases respectively, with 8 bases between them. The CDR3 loop is CASSGGSNQPQHF. The CDR3 nucleotides read TGTGCCAGTTCCGGGGGTAGCAATCAGCCCCAGCATTTT.

The chain employs TRBV7-2 and TRBJ2-5; TRBD1 agrees at 8 bases. The CDR3 loop spans 17 amino acids. Germline V lookup: CDR1 SGHTA, CDR2 FQGNSA. Germline trimming cut 1 base from V and 6 bases from J; bases unmatched to any gene: 13. CDR3 sequence (DNA): TGTGCCAGCAGCTTAGAAGGATTGGACAGGGCAGGGAAGACCCAGTACTTC. It specifies CASSLEGLDRAGKTQYF.

The rearrangement joins TRBV11-2 to TRBJ2-1; 9 bases align to TRBD2. CDR3 length: 15 residues. Germline-derived CDR1 and CDR2 are SGHAT and FQNNGV. V lost 1 base and J lost 8; bases outside the gene matches: 6. The CDR3 coding sequence is TGTGCCAGCAGCTTAGGCCTAGCGGGGCTTTATGAGCAGTTCTTC. It specifies CASSLGLAGLYEQFF.

The chain combines TRBV5-4 with TRBJ2-1; TRBD1 matches 7 bases. This CDR3 region has 17 residues. The trim removed 4 bases at V and 1 base at J, leaving 11 bases unmatched. Germline CDR1 SGHNT, CDR2 YYREEE (reference sequence). CDR3 loop: CASSRGQERGSYNEQFF. The CDR3 bases are TGTGCCAGCAGCAGAGGACAGGAACGTGGGTCCTACAATGAGCAGTTCTTC.

The chain uses TRBV12-5 and TRBJ1-6, with 7 bases that match TRBD1. Germline loops: CDR1 LGHNT, CDR2 FRNRAP. Unmatched junction bases numbered 7, after V lost 4 bases and J lost 10 bases. This CDR3 region has 14 residues. CDR3 region: CASGSGGYGSPLHF. The CDR3, as DNA: TGTGCTAGTGGTTCAGGGGGATATGGATCACCCCTCCACTTT.

The chain recombines TRBV5-6 with TRBJ2-1; TRBD1 agrees at 9 bases. This CDR3 has 17 residues. The germline gives CDR1 SGHDT, CDR2 YYEEEE. V was clipped by 4 bases and J by 0 bases; unmatched bases: 8. The CDR3: CASSPPGTGSSYNEQFF. The CDR3 nucleotides read TGTGCCAGCAGCCCACCTGGGACAGGGAGCTCCTACAATGAGCAGTTCTTC.

This clone has only a few counts. The chain employs TRBV6-1 and TRBJ1-1, with TRBD1 matching 7 bases. Germline trimming cut 0 bases from V and 0 bases from J; bases unmatched to any gene: 7. This CDR3 has 17 residues. Germline V lookup: CDR1 MNHNS, CDR2 SASEGT. Here the CDR3 reads CASSEAITRGMNTEAFF. The CDR3 bases are TGTGCCAGCAGTGAAGCGATAACCAGGGGGATGAACACTGAAGCTTTCTTT.

V and J are TRBV7-9 and TRBJ2-1, with 11 bases fitting TRBD2. Trimming cost V 1 base and J 0 bases; bases outside gene matches: 5. This CDR3 region has 18 residues. Germline V CDR1 and CDR2: SEHNR, FQNEAQ (reference sequence). The CDR3 protein is CASSLVGLAGNSYNEQFF. As DNA, the CDR3 is TGTGCCAGCAGCTTAGTAGGACTAGCGGGCAACTCCTACAATGAGCAGTTCTTC.

The rearrangement links TRBV6-5 to TRBJ2-2; D unclear. Trimming cost V 1 base and J 4 bases, with 13 bases left between them. The germline V gene encodes CDR1 MNHEY and CDR2 SVGAGI. The CDR3 has 16 amino acids. CDR3 in amino acids: CASSYFARRLTGELFF. CDR3 sequence (DNA): TGTGCCAGCAGTTACTTCGCTAGGAGACTCACCGGGGAGCTGTTTTTT.

This clone was seen a handful of times. This sequence joins TRBV5-1 and TRBJ2-5; TRBD2 aligns across 7 bases. Germline trimming cut 0 bases from V and 1 base from J; bases unmatched to any gene: 6. The CDR3 loop spans 16 amino acids. Germline V gives CDR1 SGHRS, CDR2 YFSETQ. The CDR3 region is CASSLGLRGIQETQYF. In nucleotides, the CDR3 is TGCGCCAGCAGCTTGGGTCTGCGGGGGATCCAAGAGACCCAGTACTTC.

The chain couples TRBV7-8 to TRBJ1-5; 8 nucleotides agree with TRBD1. V shed 4 bases and J 7 bases; nucleotides not matched to a gene: 6. The CDR3 sequence is 14 residues long. The germline V gene encodes CDR1 SGHVS and CDR2 FQNEAQ. CDR3 loop: CASSSAGGRQPQHF. CDR3 nucleotides: TGTGCCAGCAGCTCAGCAGGGGGCAGACAGCCCCAGCATTTT.

The gene calls are TRBV2 and TRBJ1-1; no definite D call. From germline, CDR1 is SNHLY and CDR2 FYNNEI. The CDR3 length is 11 residues. With 6 bases removed from V and 10 bases from J, the gap between germline ends came to 12 bases. CDR3 nucleotide sequence: TGTGCCAGCAGCGCTTACGGTGGAGCTTTCTTT. Amino acid sequence: CASSAYGGAFF.

The chain joins TRBV2 to TRBJ1-2; D is undetermined. This CDR3 is built from 14 residues. Germline CDR1 SNHLY, CDR2 FYNNEI. V was cut by 3 bases and J by 8 bases, with 16 bases left in between. The CDR3 DNA sequence: TGTGCCAGCAGTGACGTGAGGGTACCGGGAGGCTACACCTTC. As protein: CASSDVRVPGGYTF.

This sequence joins TRBV9 and TRBJ1-2, with a possible D match to TRBD1 (6 bases). This CDR3 contains 15 residues. CDR1 SGDLS and CDR2 YYNGEE come from the germline V gene. Trimming took 0 bases from V and 3 from J, leaving 12 bases between them. The CDR3 DNA follows: TGTGCCAGCAGCGTAGGTTGGGCAGGGGACTATGGCTACACCTTC. Translation: CASSVGWAGDYGYTF. The full variable domain, its missing parts supplied by reference TRBV9 and TRBJ1-2, is DSGVTQTPKHLITATGQRVTLRCSPRSGDLSVYWYQQSLDQGLQFLIQYYNGEERAKGNILERFSAQQFPDLHSELNLSSLELGDSALYFCASSVGWAGDYGYTFGSGTRLTVV.

This chain uses TRBV6-5 with TRBJ2-1; possibly TRBD1 for D (5 bases). The V end lost 6 bases, the J end lost 9 bases, and 12 bases lay between the germline ends. Germline CDR1 is MNHEY and CDR2 is SVGAGI. The CDR3 has 12 residues. The CDR3 reads CASSRQNFEQFF. The CDR3 DNA reads as TGTGCCAGCAGCAGACAGAATTTTGAGCAGTTCTTC.

This clone was counted between two and nine times. V and J are TRBV6-4 and TRBJ2-6; the D is unclear. V lost 6 bases, J lost 3 bases, and 12 bases lay in between. This CDR3 comprises 15 residues. The germline V gene has CDR1 MRHNA and CDR2 SNTAGT. For the CDR3, the DNA is TGTGCCAGCAGCCCTATAGCAGATGGGGCCAACGTCCTGACTTTC. As protein: CASSPIADGANVLTF.

The chain uses TRBV4-1 and TRBJ2-2, with 7 bases fitting TRBD2. This CDR3 has 15 residues. V shed 4 bases and J 5 bases; nucleotides not matched to a gene: 7. Germline V CDR1 and CDR2: MGHRA, YSYEKL. CDR3 loop: CASSLLLADTGELFF. In nucleotides, the CDR3 is TGCGCCAGCAGCCTTTTGCTAGCGGATACCGGGGAGCTGTTTTTT.

This chain joins TRBV7-2 and TRBJ1-5, with 9 bases that match TRBD1. From germline, CDR1 is SGHTA and CDR2 FQGNSA. There are 21 residues in the CDR3. With 0 bases clipped from V and 2 bases from J, the junction kept 17 bases outside the gene matches. In DNA form, the CDR3 reads TGTGCCAGCAGCTTAGCAGGAGGAGGGGGACAGGGCCCCACCGGCAATCAGCCCCAGCATTTT. This translates into CASSLAGGGGQGPTGNQPQHF.

This clone was seen a few times. The chain is built from TRBV10-3 and TRBJ2-5; D is possibly TRBD1 (6 bases). Germline CDR1 ENHRY, CDR2 SYGVKD. V lost 0 bases and J 10 bases, leaving 15 bases between the germline ends. This CDR3 is built from 14 residues. The CDR3: CAISESTGPGDQYF. In nucleotides, the CDR3 is TGTGCCATCAGTGAGTCGACGGGGCCAGGGGACCAGTACTTC.

For this clone: The sample carries other DNA sequences with the same CDR3. V gene TRBV7-9 combines with J gene TRBJ2-5; tentatively, D is TRBD1 (6 bases). The CDR3 covers 14 residues. Germline loops: CDR1 SEHNR, CDR2 FQNEAQ (reference sequence). V gave up 2 bases and J gave up 3 bases, with 10 bases separating them. The CDR3 DNA reads as TGTGCCAGCAGCTTAAGGGCAGGGGAAGAGACCCAGTACTTC. Translated, it gives CASSLRAGEETQYF.